This T cell receptor beta chain was profiled in a study of early T cells in non-severe SARS-CoV-2 infection. Study in general: Sequencing was performed on bulk RNA from unsorted whole blood, leaving chains unpaired.

Each CDR3 protein is one row after TCRdb ran MiXCR on the 5' RACE reads. Here the sample spans about 52,000 distinct CDR3 sequences, about 11% being singletons. With regard to this clonotype: Its antigen is unidentified.

Whole-study results and caveats: VDJdb-based matching was biased toward anti-spike CD8 responses and missed private and CD4 specificities.

CDR3 length: 14 residues. Germline loops: CDR1 SGHAT, CDR2 FQNNGV. V was trimmed by 5 bases and J by 4 bases, leaving 11 bases between them. The V call is TRBV11-2, the J call TRBJ2-2; D is unresolved. Sequenced material: whole blood. This receptor was obtained from an adult who was a healthcare worker with PCR-confirmed SARS-CoV-2 infection or an uninfected control (not recorded which). CDR3 residues: CASSLLVSTGELFF. The CDR3 DNA is TGTGCCAGCAGCCTGTTGGTTTCCACCGGGGAGCTGTTTTTT. The full variable domain, with the rest looked up from reference TRBV11-2 and TRBJ2-2, is EAGVAQSPRYKIIEKRQSVAFWCNPISGHATLYWYQQILGQGPKLLIQFQNNGVVDDSQLPKDRFSAERLKGVDSTLKIQPAKLEDSAVYLCASSLLVSTGELFFGEGSRLTVL.